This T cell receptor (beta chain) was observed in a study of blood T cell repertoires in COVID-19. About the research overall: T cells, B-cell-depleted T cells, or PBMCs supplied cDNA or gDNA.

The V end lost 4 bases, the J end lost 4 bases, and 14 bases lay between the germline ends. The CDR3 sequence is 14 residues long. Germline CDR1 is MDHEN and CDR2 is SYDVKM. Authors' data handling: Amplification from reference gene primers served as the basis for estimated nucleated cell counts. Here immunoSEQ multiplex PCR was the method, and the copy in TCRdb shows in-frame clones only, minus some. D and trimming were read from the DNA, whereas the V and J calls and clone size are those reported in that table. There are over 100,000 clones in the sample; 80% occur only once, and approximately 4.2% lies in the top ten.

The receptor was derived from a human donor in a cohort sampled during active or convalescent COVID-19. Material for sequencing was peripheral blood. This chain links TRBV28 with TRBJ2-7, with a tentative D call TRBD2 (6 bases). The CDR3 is CASSSPGLAYEQYF. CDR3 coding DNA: TGTGCCAGCAGTTCTCCGGGACTCGCTTACGAGCAGTACTTC.